The 17 T cell receptor beta chains below all came from one sample that was sequenced in a study of blood T cell repertoires in COVID-19. Libraries were prepared by immunoSEQ multiplex PCR; TCRdb keeps only in-frame clonotypes and omits some of them. The sample lists 50,000 to 70,000 clones, roughly 80% occurring once. Material for sequencing was peripheral blood. The receptors shown here come from an elderly man with COVID-19, enrolled during active disease.

This chain links TRBV15 with TRBJ1-4; possible D gene TRBD1, 6 bases. In germline, CDR1 is LNHNV, CDR2 YYDKDF (reference sequence). Trimming shortened V by 6 bases and J by 8 bases, and 13 bases separated the two germline ends. This CDR3 comprises 13 residues. In nucleotides, the CDR3 is TGTGCCACCAGGAGGGGGGAGGGAGAAAAACTGTTTTTT. This sequence encodes CATRRGEGEKLFF.

The rearrangement links TRBV18 to TRBJ1-5; D not certain. The V end lost 5 bases, the J end lost 4 bases, and 12 bases lay between the germline ends. The germline V gene has CDR1 KGHSH and CDR2 LQKENI. The CDR3 spans 14 residues. The CDR3 nucleotides read TGTGCCAGCTCAGGAGGGTTAGGGAATCAGCCCCAGCATTTT. It encodes CASSGGLGNQPQHF.

This clone appeared once. This chain connects TRBV6-2 or TRBV6-3 to TRBJ2-3, with 14 positions matching TRBD2. Germline values: CDR1 MNHEY, CDR2 SVGEGT. The CDR3 consists of 18 residues. Losses at the gene ends were 6 bases for V and 2 bases for J; bases not matched to a gene: 10. The CDR3 sequence: CASSPPSGLAGDTDTQYF. In DNA form, the CDR3 reads TGTGCCAGCAGCCCCCCGTCGGGACTAGCGGGAGACACAGATACGCAGTATTTT.

The chain combines TRBV11-2 with TRBJ2-3; D possibly corresponds to TRBD2 (5 bases). This CDR3 contains 14 residues. The germline gives CDR1 SGHAT, CDR2 FQNNGV. Trimming shortened V by 5 bases and J by 5 bases, and 14 bases separated the two germline ends. CDR3 sequence: CASSPPTRVDTQYF. The CDR3 nucleotides are TGTGCCAGCAGCCCCCCGACGAGGGTAGATACGCAGTATTTT. Variable domain in full (rest from reference TRBV11-2 and TRBJ2-3): EAGVAQSPRYKIIEKRQSVAFWCNPISGHATLYWYQQILGQGPKLLIQFQNNGVVDDSQLPKDRFSAERLKGVDSTLKIQPAKLEDSAVYLCASSPPTRVDTQYFGPGTRLTVL.

There are a few counts of this clone. This chain connects TRBV28 to TRBJ1-6; D gene unclear. The CDR3 extends over 15 amino acids. From germline, CDR1 is MDHEN and CDR2 SYDVKM. V was pared by 2 bases and J by 3 bases, with 8 bases between. CDR3 sequence reads: CASSLDEGYNSPLHF. The CDR3 nucleotides are TGTGCCAGCAGTTTAGACGAGGGCTATAATTCACCCCTCCACTTT.

This clone has more than one count but fewer than ten. The V gene is TRBV5-4, the J gene TRBJ2-7; 14 nucleotides match TRBD2. J was trimmed by 2 bases and V by 4 bases; bases with no gene match: 5. The CDR3 has 16 amino acids. Germline V CDR1 and CDR2: SGHNT, YYREEE (reference sequence). CDR3 in amino acids: CASSGPGLAGAYEQYV. For the CDR3, the DNA is TGTGCCAGCAGCGGACCGGGACTAGCGGGAGCCTACGAGCAGTACGTC.

The chain recombines TRBV4-2 with TRBJ1-3, with D possibly matching TRBD1 (6 bases). In germline, CDR1 is LGHNA, CDR2 YNFKEQ. The V end was cut by 0 bases, the J end by 2 bases, with 8 bases between. The CDR3 extends over 15 amino acids. CDR3 in amino acids: CASSQDRGAGNTIYF. CDR3 nucleotide sequence: TGTGCCAGCAGCCAAGACAGGGGCGCTGGAAACACCATATATTTT.

CDR3 amino acids: CASSFGGFRTEAFF. CDR3 DNA sequence: TGTGCCAGCAGCTTCGGGGGGTTTCGGACTGAAGCTTTCTTT. The J gene is TRBJ1-1, the V gene TRBV5-8; TRBD1 might be the D (5 bases). Germline V gene lookup returns CDR1 SGHTS and CDR2 YDEGEE. Trimming shortened V by 2 bases and J by 5 bases, and 13 bases separated the two germline ends. This CDR3 comprises 14 residues.

The V and J genes are TRBV6-2 or TRBV6-3 and TRBJ2-1; perhaps TRBD2 as D (5 bases). The V gene's germline CDR1 is MNHEY and CDR2 SVGEGT. This CDR3 has 15 residues. Trimming took off 5 bases at V and 0 bases at J, with 11 bases between the two ends. CDR3 sequence (DNA): TGTGCCAGCAGTCGGGAACTCAGCTCCTACAATGAGCAGTTCTTC. This translates into CASSRELSSYNEQFF.

The chain is built from TRBV5-6 and TRBJ1-5; 9 bases are shared with TRBD1. The trim removed 0 bases at V and 0 bases at J, leaving 7 bases unmatched. Per germline, CDR1 SGHDT and CDR2 YYEEEE. CDR3 length: 18 residues. The CDR3 DNA reads as TGTGCCAGCAGCTTGGGAGGACAGGGGCTTTATAGCAATCAGCCCCAGCATTTT. Amino acids: CASSLGGQGLYSNQPQHF.

CDR3 residues: CASSVPPGLAATPNEQFF. CDR3 in DNA: TGTGCCAGCAGCGTACCGCCGGGACTAGCAGCAACACCCAATGAGCAGTTCTTC. The chain has TRBV7-9 and TRBJ2-1; 9 bases fit TRBD2. The CDR3 runs 18 residues. Germline CDR1 and CDR2: SEHNR and FQNEAQ (reference sequence). After removal of 5 bases from V and 6 bases from J, the junction contained 17 bases not matched to a gene.

V and J are TRBV4-3 and TRBJ1-4; no firm D call. Trimming cost V 4 bases and J 2 bases, with 11 bases left between them. The CDR3 has 15 residues. Germline V gene data show CDR1 as LGHNA and CDR2 as YSLEER. CDR3: CASSRAFATNEKLFF. CDR3 nucleotides: TGCGCCAGCAGCCGGGCTTTTGCGACTAATGAAAAACTGTTTTTT.

This clone was found a few times. This chain connects TRBV30 to TRBJ1-5, with D unclear. This CDR3 has 14 amino acids. Trimming took off 2 bases at V and 0 bases at J, with 8 bases between the two ends. CDR1 and CDR2 (germline): GTSNPN, SVGIG (reference sequence). The CDR3 DNA follows: TGTGCCTGGAGTTCCAGACATAGCAATCAGCCCCAGCATTTT. Encoded protein: CAWSSRHSNQPQHF.

This chain uses TRBV27 with TRBJ2-7; 7 bases are a match to TRBD2. The CDR3 sequence is 18 residues long. Germline V gene lookup returns CDR1 MNHEY and CDR2 SMNVEV (reference sequence). Trimming removed 3 bases from V and 5 bases from J; junction bases left unmatched: 19. CDR3 in amino acids: CASSLEGGRLHLGHEQYF. The CDR3 region has the DNA TGTGCCAGCAGTTTGGAGGGAGGGCGTCTCCATTTGGGCCACGAGCAGTACTTC.

The rearrangement links TRBV5-3 to TRBJ2-7, with D tentatively TRBD2 (6 bases). TRBV5-3 counts as an open reading frame of uncertain function. The CDR3 is 14 residues long. V was trimmed by 8 bases and J by 3 bases, leaving 18 bases between them. CDR3 region: CARSGLSLLYEQYF. In DNA, the CDR3 is TGTGCCAGGTCGGGACTCTCTCTCCTCTACGAGCAGTACTTC.

This chain uses TRBV27 with TRBJ1-3; D may be TRBD1 (5 bases). The CDR3 covers 18 residues. The V end was cut by 4 bases, the J end by 4 bases, with 23 bases between. Germline CDR1 is MNHEY and CDR2 is SMNVEV (reference sequence). As DNA, the CDR3 is TGTGCCAGCAGTTCGTACTATGGACAACCTGTCGAGGGAAACACCATATATTTT. This translates into CASSSYYGQPVEGNTIYF.

This clone was recorded once. This chain's CDR3 is CASSSDRQGKKSNYGYTF. Written as DNA, the CDR3 is TGTGCCAGCAGTTCGGATAGACAGGGAAAGAAGTCTAACTATGGCTACACCTTC. This chain links TRBV27 with TRBJ1-2; 7 positions match TRBD1. The J segment lost 0 bases and the V segment lost 4 bases, leaving 14 bases of the junction unmatched. CDR3 length: 18 amino acids. The germline V gene has CDR1 MNHEY and CDR2 SMNVEV (reference sequence).